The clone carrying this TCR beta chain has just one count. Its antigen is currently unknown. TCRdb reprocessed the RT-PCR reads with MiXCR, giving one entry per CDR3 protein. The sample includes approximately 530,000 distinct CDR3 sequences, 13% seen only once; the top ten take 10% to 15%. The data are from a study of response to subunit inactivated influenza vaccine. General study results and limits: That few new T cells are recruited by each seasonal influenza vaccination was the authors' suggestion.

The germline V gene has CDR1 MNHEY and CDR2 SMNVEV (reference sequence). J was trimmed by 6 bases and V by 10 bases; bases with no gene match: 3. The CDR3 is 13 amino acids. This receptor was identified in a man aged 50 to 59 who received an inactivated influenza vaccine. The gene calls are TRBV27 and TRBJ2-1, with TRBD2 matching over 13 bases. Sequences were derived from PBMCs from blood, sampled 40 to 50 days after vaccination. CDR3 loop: CAIRTSGGNEQFF. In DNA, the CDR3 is TGTGCCATCCGGACTAGCGGGGGCAATGAGCAGTTCTTC.